This T cell receptor (beta chain) appears in the sequencing data of a study of blood T cell repertoires in COVID-19. About the research overall: Both acute and convalescent COVID-19 samples were obtained from the United States, Italy and Spain. PBMCs, B-cell-depleted T cells, or T cells provided the cDNA or gDNA that made up the material.

Original data processing: Cell counts per sample came from amplifying reference gene primers. Sequencing used immunoSEQ multiplex PCR; TCRdb keeps in-frame clones, though not all of them. The D gene and trimming were derived from the DNA, and the V and J assignments and clone size from that table. The sample has approximately 330,000 clones, around 87% seen once; the top ten hold under 5%. This clone was recorded only once. This CDR3 contains 16 residues. Germline trimming cut 6 bases from V and 6 bases from J; bases unmatched to any gene: 14. Per germline, CDR1 LGHNA and CDR2 YSLEER. This receptor was identified in a woman between 50 and 59 years old with active or convalescent COVID-19. Input material: peripheral blood. V is TRBV4-3 and J is TRBJ1-5, with 7 positions matching TRBD1. The CDR3 region is CASSQRIQQGSQPQHF. The CDR3 nucleotides read TGCGCCAGCAGTCAGAGAATTCAACAGGGGAGTCAGCCCCAGCATTTT.